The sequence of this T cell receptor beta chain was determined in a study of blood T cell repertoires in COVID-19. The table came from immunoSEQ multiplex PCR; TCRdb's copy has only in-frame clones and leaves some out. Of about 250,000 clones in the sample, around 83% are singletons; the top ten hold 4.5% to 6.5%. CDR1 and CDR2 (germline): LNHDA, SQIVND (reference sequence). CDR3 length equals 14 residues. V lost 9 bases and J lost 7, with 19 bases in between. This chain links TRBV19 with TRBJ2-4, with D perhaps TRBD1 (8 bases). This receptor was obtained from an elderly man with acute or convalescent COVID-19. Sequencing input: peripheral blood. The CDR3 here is CASLRTGRDNIQYF. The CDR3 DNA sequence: TGTGCCAGCCTGCGGACAGGGAGGGATAACATTCAGTACTTC.